These T cell receptor beta chains were read from a single sample in a study of T cells in Graves' hyperthyroidism and ophthalmopathy. MiXCR, run by TCRdb on the multiplex PCR reads, gives a single entry per CDR3 protein. Here the sample spans around 760,000 distinct CDR3 sequences, over 35% being singletons. The specimen was blood. These TCRs come from a woman in her forties with Graves' hyperthyroidism. Each CDR3 is given with its conserved first and last residue. The D gene is left open where the match is weak. Some rows mark clone size as missing; the rest say once, few, many or name a class of expanded clone.

v_call	clone_size	d_call	j_call	cdr3_nt	cdr3_aa
TRBV4-1	many	TRBD1	TRBJ2-5	TGCGCCAGCAGCCATCCTACGACAGGGGGCCTTCGAGAGACCCAGTACTTC	CASSHPTTGGLRETQYF
TRBV15	-	-	TRBJ1-6	TGTGCCACCAGCAGAGATTTCGAGGTCTCCCTGTTCGGCTATAATTCACCCCTCCACTTT	CATSRDFEVSLFGYNSPLHF
TRBV4-1	-	-	TRBJ2-3	TGCGCCAGCAGCCCCACCCTATTCGAGGATACGCAGTATTTT	CASSPTLFEDTQYF
TRBV24-1	few	-	TRBJ2-5	TGTGCCACCAGCGCAGGTGGGACCCAGTACTTC	CATSAGGTQYF
TRBV10-2	-	TRBD1	TRBJ1-1	TGTGCCAGCAGTCGGGACAGTGGAAGACCTTTGAACACTGAAGCTTTCTTT	CASSRDSGRPLNTEAFF
TRBV7-9	-	TRBD2	TRBJ2-7	TGTGCCAGCAGCTTGGCGGGGGGACACGAGCAGTACTTC	CASSLAGGHEQYF
TRBV7-2	-	-	TRBJ2-5	TGTGCCAGCAGCTTAGGTTTGGGGGAGAGGGTCGAGACCCAGTACTTC	CASSLGLGERVETQYF
TRBV19	-	TRBD2	TRBJ2-3	TGTGCCAGTTCCCCTGGGGGGGTGGCAGATACGCAGTATTTT	CASSPGGVADTQYF
TRBV29-1	few	-	TRBJ1-6	TGCAGCGTTGACAAGTCATCACCCCTCCACTTT	CSVDKSSPLHF
TRBV10-3	many	-	TRBJ1-5	TGTGCCATCAGTGAAGGGGGGCTAAATCAGCCCCAGCATTTT	CAISEGGLNQPQHF
TRBV6-5	many	-	TRBJ2-5	TGTGCCAGCAGTTACTCTTGGACGACAGAGACCCAGTACTTC	CASSYSWTTETQYF
TRBV24-1	-	-	TRBJ2-3	TGTGCCACCAGTGACCCGGGCAGTACAGATACGCAGTATTTT	CATSDPGSTDTQYF
TRBV20-1	-	TRBD2	TRBJ2-5	TGCAGTGCTAGAGCCGGACTAGCGGGAGAAGAGACCCAGTACTTC	CSARAGLAGEETQYF
TRBV10-1	-	TRBD2	TRBJ2-3	TGCGCCAGCAGTGAAAGCGGGGGGACCACAGATACGCAGTATTTT	CASSESGGTTDTQYF
TRBV7-9	-	-	TRBJ1-2	TGTGCCAGCAGCTTTTTTTTCGGGGCGGACTATGGCCACACCTTC	CASSFFFGADYGHTF
TRBV7-9	-	TRBD1	TRBJ1-1	TGTGCCAGCAGCGTCTACAGGGGGCTTACTGAAGCTTTCTTT	CASSVYRGLTEAFF
TRBV28	few	TRBD2	TRBJ2-5	TGTGCCAGCAGTAGGCTAGCGGGCACGTCCACCCAGTACTTC	CASSRLAGTSTQYF
TRBV10-1	-	-	TRBJ2-5	TGCGCCAGCAGCCGCGGAGGGGGGAAAGAGACCCAGTACTTC	CASSRGGGKETQYF
TRBV20-1	-	TRBD2	TRBJ2-7	TGCAGTGCTAGATTTTTCACTAGCGGGAGGGCCAGCTACGAGCAGTACTTC	CSARFFTSGRASYEQYF
TRBV4-1	few	TRBD2	TRBJ2-7	TGCGCCAGCAGCCAAGAAGCGGGAGTTTCCTACGAGCAGTACTTC	CASSQEAGVSYEQYF
TRBV10-3	many	TRBD2	TRBJ2-5	TGTGCCATCAGTGAGTCGGGAGGGCTGAGCTTCGGGGAGACCCAGTACTTC	CAISESGGLSFGETQYF
TRBV11-2	-	TRBD2	TRBJ2-5	TGTGCCAGCAGCGGAGGGGCTAGCGGGGGTGGGGTGACCCAGTACTTC	CASSGGASGGGVTQYF
TRBV28	-	TRBD1	TRBJ2-7	TGTGCCAGCAGTCCTCTATACAGGGGGCGCGAGCAGTACTTC	CASSPLYRGREQYF
TRBV28	-	TRBD2	TRBJ2-5	TGTGCCAGCAGTTCAAGGCGGGGGATGACGGAGACCCAGTACTTC	CASSSRRGMTETQYF
TRBV28	few	-	TRBJ1-2	TGTGCCAGCAGTTTATCGGCATACAGCTCCTATGGCTACACCTTC	CASSLSAYSSYGYTF
TRBV10-1	few	-	TRBJ2-5	TGCGCCAGCAGTGAGTCGAGGCTAGCTGGAGAGACCCAGTACTTC	CASSESRLAGETQYF
TRBV7-9	few	-	TRBJ2-7	TGTGCCAGCAGCCAAGATCTAACGGGATACCACGAGCAGTACTTC	CASSQDLTGYHEQYF
TRBV20-1	many	-	TRBJ1-5	TGCAGTGCTCAGGGGTACGGCAATCAGCCCCAGCATTTT	CSAQGYGNQPQHF
TRBV29-1	many	-	TRBJ1-1	TGCAGCGTTCGGACGAACACTGAAGCTTTCTTT	CSVRTNTEAFF
TRBV6-1	-	-	TRBJ1-4	TGTGCCAGCAGTTACTCGAAAGGGACAACTAATGAAAAACTGTTTTTT	CASSYSKGTTNEKLFF
TRBV29-1	few	TRBD1	TRBJ2-6	TGCAGCGTTCCAGGGGGCGCTGGGGCCAACGTCCTGACTTTC	CSVPGGAGANVLTF
TRBV5-1	many	-	TRBJ1-1	TGCGCCAGCCGTTGGGGAGGCTCTATGAACACTGAAGCTTTCTTT	CASRWGGSMNTEAFF
TRBV12-3/TRBV12-4	-	-	TRBJ2-3	TGTGCCAGCAGTACCAGGGACTTCCAGGAGTATTTT	CASSTRDFQEYF
TRBV6-2/TRBV6-3	-	-	TRBJ1-1	TGTGCCAGCAGTTACTCTGGCGGGACGGCGTTCATGAACACTGAAGCTTTCTTT	CASSYSGGTAFMNTEAFF
TRBV12-3/TRBV12-4	many	-	TRBJ1-2	TGTGCCAGCAGTTTAAGCAGACAGCCTGGCTACACCTTC	CASSLSRQPGYTF
TRBV12-5	-	TRBD1	TRBJ1-1	TGTGCTAGTGGACCCAGGGGGAAAGTCGTAGCTTTCTTT	CASGPRGKVVAFF
TRBV19	-	TRBD1	TRBJ1-2	TGTGCCAGTGACGGACAGGTCTATGGCTACACCTTC	CASDGQVYGYTF
TRBV9	many	-	TRBJ1-2	TGTGCCAGCAGCGTAGCTCCGATGGGAGGTGGCTACACCTTC	CASSVAPMGGGYTF
TRBV7-7	many	TRBD2	TRBJ2-5	TGTGCTAGCAGCCCGGGACTAGCGGAAGGGGAGACCCAGTACTTC	CASSPGLAEGETQYF
TRBV15	-	-	TRBJ1-3	TGTGCCACCAGCAGCCAAGGGTCGAGCTCTGGAAACACCATATATTTT	CATSSQGSSSGNTIYF
TRBV7-2	few	TRBD2	TRBJ2-5	TGTGCCAGCAGCTCCGGTAGCGGGAGGGTGCAAGAGACCCAGTACTTC	CASSSGSGRVQETQYF
TRBV5-1	-	-	TRBJ2-2	TGCGCCAGCAGCCAAGCGTGGCCTAGCGGGGAGCTGTTTTTT	CASSQAWPSGELFF
TRBV19	many	-	TRBJ1-2	TGTGCCAGTAGCCACCGGGGTATTAGCTACACCTTC	CASSHRGISYTF
TRBV10-2	-	-	TRBJ1-1	TGCGCCAGCAGGGCCTGGGCTGAAGCTTTCTTT	CASRAWAEAFF
TRBV29-1	many	TRBD1	TRBJ2-7	TGCAGCGCTCGGGACAGGGGGCTCTCCTACGAGCAGTACTTC	CSARDRGLSYEQYF
TRBV29-1	-	TRBD2	TRBJ2-5	TGCAGCGTAGGGCTGCGGGAGGGCCTGGGAGAGACCCAGTACTTC	CSVGLREGLGETQYF
TRBV6-1	-	-	TRBJ1-5	TGTGCCAGCCAAATTTTCCCGGACCAGCCCCAGCATTTT	CASQIFPDQPQHF
TRBV20-1	few	TRBD1	TRBJ1-3	TGCAGCTGTAGGGATTGGACAGGGAGGAACACCATATATTTT	CSCRDWTGRNTIYF
TRBV20-1	many	TRBD1	TRBJ1-5	TGCAGTGCTACGACAGGGGAACAGCCCCAGCATTTT	CSATTGEQPQHF
TRBV7-9	few	-	TRBJ2-3	TGTGCCAGCGGCAGCTTCGGCGTAGCGGCAGATACGCAGTATTTT	CASGSFGVAADTQYF
TRBV20-1	-	-	TRBJ2-1	TGCAGTGCCAGACGCACAGACAATGAGCAGTTCTTC	CSARRTDNEQFF
TRBV4-3	many	-	TRBJ2-7	TGCGCCAGCAGCCAAGATCGGGGCAGCTACGAGCAGTACTTC	CASSQDRGSYEQYF
TRBV7-2	-	-	TRBJ2-7	TGTGCCAGCAGCCCCCAGGAGGGGTACGAGCAGTACTTC	CASSPQEGYEQYF
TRBV29-1	once	-	TRBJ1-1	TGCAGCGTTGACCCGGCCCGAGGGAACACTGAAGCTTTCTTT	CSVDPARGNTEAFF
TRBV6-5	few	-	TRBJ1-5	TGTGCCAGCAGTCACTACGGCAGGGGACCAAATCAGCCCCAGCATTTT	CASSHYGRGPNQPQHF
TRBV7-8	few	-	TRBJ1-4	TGTGCCAGCAGCTTAGGAGGTGGCCTGAATGAAAAACTGTTTTTT	CASSLGGGLNEKLFF
TRBV9	many	TRBD1	TRBJ2-6	TGTGCCAGCAGCGACGGGACAGGGTCTGGGGCCAACGTCCTGACTTTC	CASSDGTGSGANVLTF
TRBV6-1	-	-	TRBJ1-3	TGTGCCGCTCTGGGACGCCTTTCTGGAAACACCATATATTTT	CAALGRLSGNTIYF
TRBV28	-	-	TRBJ1-2	TGTGCCAGCAGAGGGGAGGGTTACGGTGGCTACACCTTC	CASRGEGYGGYTF